The clone carrying this T cell receptor beta chain was detected only a few times. As yet, its antigen is unknown. Punch biopsies of lesional scalp, plus peripheral blood, were taken from alopecia areata patients. This entry is derived from a study of CD8+ T cells in alopecia areata. For the study at large: Treated patients received oral tofacitinib, 5 to 10 mg twice daily.

Per the germline V gene, CDR1 is SGHTA and CDR2 is FQGNSA. This CDR3 comprises 15 residues. Trimming took off 5 bases at V and 6 bases at J, with 20 bases between the two ends. Extracted RNA was reverse transcribed, and the resulting cDNA served as sequencing template. Some clones are missing from TCRdb's copy, which holds only in-frame ones; the method was immunoSEQ multiplex PCR. The sample holds about 12,000 clones, roughly three fifths seen once. The study's findings and limits: Scalp lesions, especially in alopecia totalis/universalis, had higher clonality than normal scalp. Scalp sample data also include resident alphabeta T cells from normal skin.

This sequence originates from a human donor with alopecia areata. The specimen was skin. The gene calls are TRBV7-2 and TRBJ2-7, with D perhaps TRBD1 or TRBD2 (6 bases each). CDR3 loop: CASSPTGPGAIEQYF. CDR3 sequence (DNA): TGTGCCAGCAGCCCAACAGGGCCGGGAGCTATCGAGCAGTACTTC.